These T cell receptor beta chains were read from a single sample in a study of blood T cells in healthy people across ages. TCRdb processed the 5' RACE reads anew with MiXCR; each CDR3 protein has one entry. The table has around 2 million distinct CDR3 sequences, about 39% seen once. Sequenced: blood. These TCRs come from a human donor in good health. CDR3s include the opening cysteine and the closing phenylalanine or tryptophan. A D gene is named only where the DNA matches it firmly. Size tells how often a clone was seen (once, few, many) or the class of an expanded clone, and some rows leave it out.

j_call,d_call,v_call,clone_size,cdr3_aa,cdr3_nt
TRBJ2-4,TRBD1,TRBV5-1,NA,CASGYGQAWEQYF,TGCGCCAGCGGCTACGGACAGGCCTGGGAGCAGTACTTC
TRBJ2-2,NA,TRBV5-1,NA,CASSRGTVNTGELFF,TGCGCCAGCAGCAGGGGGACTGTGAACACCGGGGAGCTGTTTTTT
TRBJ2-3,TRBD1,TRBV18,few,CASSPGTGDSVDTQYF,TGTGCCAGCTCTCCAGGGACAGGGGACAGTGTGGATACGCAGTATTTT
TRBJ2-1,TRBD1,TRBV24-1,NA,CATSGPGQGGYNEQFF,TGTGCCACCAGTGGGCCGGGACAGGGGGGGTACAATGAGCAGTTCTTC
TRBJ2-3,NA,TRBV29-1,NA,CSVEVPGATDTQYF,TGCAGCGTTGAGGTCCCGGGGGCTACAGATACGCAGTATTTT
TRBJ1-5,NA,TRBV12-3/TRBV12-4,few,CASSLGRDNQPQHF,TGTGCCAGCAGTTTAGGCCGGGACAATCAGCCCCAGCATTTT
TRBJ2-3,NA,TRBV7-9,NA,CASSFRTPDTQYF,TGTGCCAGCAGCTTTCGGACTCCAGATACGCAGTATTTT
TRBJ2-3,NA,TRBV5-5,NA,CASSLGGATTDTQYF,TGTGCCAGCAGCTTGGGCGGAGCCACCACAGATACGCAGTATTTT
TRBJ2-4,NA,TRBV11-2,NA,CASSLAPDIQYF,TGTGCCAGCAGCTTAGCCCCGGACATTCAGTACTTC
TRBJ2-7,NA,TRBV6-2/TRBV6-3,NA,CASHRTRRSYEQDF,TGTGCCAGCCACCGGACCCGACGCTCCTACGAGCAGGACTTC
TRBJ1-2,NA,TRBV25-1,NA,CASSESGSQDYGYTF,TGTGCCAGCAGTGAATCGGGGAGTCAGGACTATGGCTACACCTTC
TRBJ2-3,NA,TRBV11-2,NA,CASSWAGWPDTQYF,TGTGCCAGCAGCTGGGCAGGGTGGCCAGATACGCAGTATTTT
TRBJ1-1,NA,TRBV12-3/TRBV12-4,NA,CASNFLNTEAFF,TGTGCCAGCAATTTCCTTAACACTGAAGCTTTCTTT
TRBJ2-2,NA,TRBV7-3,NA,CASSPPGGRTGELFF,TGTGCCAGCAGCCCGCCAGGGGGGCGGACCGGGGAGCTGTTTTTT
TRBJ2-7,NA,TRBV12-3/TRBV12-4,NA,CASSLDYNSYEQYF,TGTGCCAGCAGTCTTGACTATAACTCCTACGAGCAGTACTTC
TRBJ1-6,NA,TRBV5-6,NA,CASSRMGGSVYNSPLHF,TGTGCCAGCAGCCGAATGGGGGGATCGGTGTATAATTCACCCCTCCACTTT
TRBJ1-1,NA,TRBV20-1,NA,CSADRGHTEAFF,TGCAGTGCCGACCGGGGCCACACTGAAGCTTTCTTT
TRBJ1-1,NA,TRBV4-1,NA,CASSQDPALQGPEAFF,TGCGCCAGCAGCCAAGATCCGGCTCTACAGGGTCCTGAAGCTTTCTTT
TRBJ2-1,TRBD2,TRBV12-3/TRBV12-4,few,CASSSGGVSYNEQFF,TGTGCCAGCAGTTCCGGGGGGGTCTCCTACAATGAGCAGTTCTTC
TRBJ2-1,NA,TRBV5-6,few,CASSLVVAGGYNEQFF,TGTGCCAGCAGCTTGGTTGTGGCAGGGGGGTACAATGAGCAGTTCTTC
TRBJ2-5,NA,TRBV2,NA,CASSGVPKETQYF,TGTGCCAGCAGTGGAGTTCCCAAAGAGACCCAGTACTTC
TRBJ2-1,NA,TRBV6-2/TRBV6-3,NA,CASTKQIGTDNEQFF,TGTGCCAGCACAAAACAAATCGGGACGGACAATGAGCAGTTCTTC
TRBJ2-4,NA,TRBV28,few,CASSLWITGAVAKNIQYF,TGTGCCAGCAGTTTATGGATAACGGGGGCCGTAGCCAAAAACATTCAGTACTTC
TRBJ2-7,TRBD1,TRBV20-1,NA,CSASDRDRGSYEQYF,TGCAGTGCTAGTGACCGGGACAGGGGCTCCTACGAGCAGTACTTC
TRBJ1-5,TRBD1,TRBV6-1,NA,CASSTGESQPQHF,TGTGCCAGCAGTACAGGGGAGAGTCAGCCCCAGCATTTT
TRBJ2-7,NA,TRBV29-1,many,CSVPLAGVYRVWRGYEQYF,TGCAGCGTCCCTCTAGCTGGGGTATACAGGGTCTGGCGGGGCTACGAGCAGTACTTC
TRBJ1-1,NA,TRBV7-2,NA,CASSLYVDRLNTEAFF,TGTGCCAGCAGCCTTTACGTCGACAGGCTGAACACTGAAGCTTTCTTT
TRBJ2-5,NA,TRBV12-3/TRBV12-4,NA,CASSWTGLRSSRYF,TGTGCCAGCAGCTGGACGGGACTCCGATCATCCCGGTACTTC
TRBJ1-2,NA,TRBV2,once,CASSEGVSDGYTF,TGTGCCAGCAGTGAGGGGGTTAGTGATGGCTACACCTTC
TRBJ1-2,TRBD1,TRBV20-1,NA,CSATGTGSANYGYTF,TGCAGTGCAACCGGGACAGGCTCAGCTAACTATGGCTACACCTTC
TRBJ1-2,NA,TRBV20-1,NA,CSARLGGYTF,TGCAGTGCTAGGTTGGGTGGCTACACCTTC
TRBJ2-7,NA,TRBV28,NA,CVSTDILSDEQYF,TGTGTCAGCACCGATATACTCTCCGACGAGCAGTACTTC
TRBJ2-1,TRBD1,TRBV20-1,few,CSAESQTGGLYNEQFF,TGCAGTGCGGAATCTCAAACAGGGGGCCTTTACAATGAGCAGTTCTTC
TRBJ2-5,TRBD2,TRBV6-6,NA,CASSYANGGAQETQYF,TGTGCCAGCAGTTACGCCAACGGGGGGGCTCAAGAGACCCAGTACTTC
TRBJ2-3,NA,TRBV6-6,NA,CASSYLMGGGTQYF,TGTGCCAGCAGTTATCTCATGGGGGGAGGTACGCAGTATTTT
TRBJ2-5,NA,TRBV12-3/TRBV12-4,NA,CASTPSQRARETQYF,TGTGCCAGCACTCCCTCCCAGAGGGCTCGGGAGACCCAGTACTTC
TRBJ1-6,NA,TRBV7-9,NA,CASSLGCMHRNSPLHF,TGTGCCAGCAGCTTAGGATGCATGCACAGGAATTCACCCCTCCACTTT
TRBJ2-3,NA,TRBV7-9,NA,CASSLVESGDTQYF,TGTGCCAGCAGCTTAGTCGAAAGTGGAGATACGCAGTATTTT
TRBJ2-3,NA,TRBV12-3/TRBV12-4,NA,CASSKSGAGYTQYF,TGTGCCAGCAGTAAATCCGGGGCTGGTTATACGCAGTATTTT
TRBJ2-2,TRBD2,TRBV4-1,NA,CASSQVRLAGGELFF,TGCGCCAGCAGCCAAGTGCGACTAGCGGGGGGCGAGCTGTTTTTT
TRBJ2-4,TRBD2,TRBV6-5,NA,CTSSYSGGGGGPGDIQYF,TGTACCAGCAGTTACTCTGGTGGGGGGGGAGGGCCTGGCGACATTCAGTACTTC
TRBJ2-1,NA,TRBV21-1,NA,CASSKERRNDSRSYNEQFF,TGTGCCAGCAGCAAAGAAAGGAGGAATGACAGCAGGTCCTACAATGAGCAGTTCTTC
TRBJ2-3,NA,TRBV12-3/TRBV12-4,many,CASSVRGDTQYF,TGTGCCAGCAGCGTCAGGGGAGATACGCAGTATTTT